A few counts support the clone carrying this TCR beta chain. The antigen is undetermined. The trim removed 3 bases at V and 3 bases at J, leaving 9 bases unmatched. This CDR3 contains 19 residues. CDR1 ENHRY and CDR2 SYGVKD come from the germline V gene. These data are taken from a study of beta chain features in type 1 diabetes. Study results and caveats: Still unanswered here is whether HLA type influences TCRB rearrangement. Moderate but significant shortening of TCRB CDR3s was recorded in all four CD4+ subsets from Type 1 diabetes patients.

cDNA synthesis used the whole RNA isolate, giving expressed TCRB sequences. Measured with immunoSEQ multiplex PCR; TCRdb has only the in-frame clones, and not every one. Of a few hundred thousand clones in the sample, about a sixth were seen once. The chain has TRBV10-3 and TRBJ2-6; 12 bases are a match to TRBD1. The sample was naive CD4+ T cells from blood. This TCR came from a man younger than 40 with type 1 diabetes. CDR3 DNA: TGTGCCATCAGTGATTTCGGGACAGGGGGCGCGTTTGGGGCCAACGTCCTGACTTTC. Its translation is CAISDFGTGGAFGANVLTF.